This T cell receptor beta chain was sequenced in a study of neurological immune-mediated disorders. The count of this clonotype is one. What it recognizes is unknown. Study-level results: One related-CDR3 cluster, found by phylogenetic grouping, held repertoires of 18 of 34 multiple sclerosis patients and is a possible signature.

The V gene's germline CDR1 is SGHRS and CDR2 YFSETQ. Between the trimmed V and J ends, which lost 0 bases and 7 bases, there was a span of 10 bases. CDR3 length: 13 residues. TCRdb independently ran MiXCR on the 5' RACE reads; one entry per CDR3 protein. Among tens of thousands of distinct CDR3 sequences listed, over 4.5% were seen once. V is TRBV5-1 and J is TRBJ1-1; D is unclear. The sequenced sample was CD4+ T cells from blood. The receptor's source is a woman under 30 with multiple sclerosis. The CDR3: CASSLAGSGEAFF. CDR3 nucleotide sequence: TGCGCCAGCAGCTTGGCGGGTTCAGGTGAAGCTTTCTTT.